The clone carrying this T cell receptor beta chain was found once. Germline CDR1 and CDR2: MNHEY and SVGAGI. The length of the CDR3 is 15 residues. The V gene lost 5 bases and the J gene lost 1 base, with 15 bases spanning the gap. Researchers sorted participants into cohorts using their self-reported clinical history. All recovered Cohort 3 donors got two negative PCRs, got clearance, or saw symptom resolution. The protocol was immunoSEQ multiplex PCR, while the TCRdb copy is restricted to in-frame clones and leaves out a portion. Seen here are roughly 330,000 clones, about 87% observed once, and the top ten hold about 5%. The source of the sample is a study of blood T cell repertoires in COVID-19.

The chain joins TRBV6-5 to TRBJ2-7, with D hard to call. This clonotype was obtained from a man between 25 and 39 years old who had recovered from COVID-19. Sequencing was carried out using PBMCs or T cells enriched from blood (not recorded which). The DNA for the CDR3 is TGTGCCAGCAGTACCCTTAGCTCTGCTTCCTACGAGCAGTACTTC. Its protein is CASSTLSSASYEQYF.